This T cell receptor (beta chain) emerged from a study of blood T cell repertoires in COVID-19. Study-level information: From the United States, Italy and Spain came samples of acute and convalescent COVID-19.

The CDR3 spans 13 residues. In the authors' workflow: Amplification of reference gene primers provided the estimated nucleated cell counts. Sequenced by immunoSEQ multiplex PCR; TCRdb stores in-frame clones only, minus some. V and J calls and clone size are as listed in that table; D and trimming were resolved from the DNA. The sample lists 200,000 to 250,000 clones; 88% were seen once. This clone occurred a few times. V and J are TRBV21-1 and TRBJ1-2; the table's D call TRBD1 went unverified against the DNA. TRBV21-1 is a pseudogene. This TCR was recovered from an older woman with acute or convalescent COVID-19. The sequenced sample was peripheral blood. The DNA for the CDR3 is TGTGCCAGCAGCAAAGCCCAGTCTCATGGCTACACCTTC. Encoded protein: CASSKAQSHGYTF.